This paragraph reports one T cell receptor beta chain. V dropped 2 bases and J dropped 4; count of bases not matched to a gene: 5. CDR3 length: 15 residues. CDR1 is SGHDT, CDR2 YYEEEE, per germline. Only in-frame clones appear in the TCRdb table, and some are missing; sequencing was by immunoSEQ multiplex PCR. The data contain roughly 1 million clones, around 82% of them seen just once; the ten biggest clones take up approximately 0.52%. The source of the sample is a study of shared clonotypes between healthy human individuals. Sequencing was carried out using memory CD4+ T cells from PBMCs. The subset denotes: CD45RA-negative fraction. The chain is built from TRBV5-6 and TRBJ2-3; 9 nucleotides line up with TRBD1. The sequence was collected from a man aged 18-30 years in good health. Some clones in this sample may be carry-over from other donors' samples. This CDR3 reads CASSFRDRVPDTQYF. Here the CDR3 DNA reads TGTGCCAGCAGCTTCCGGGACAGGGTCCCAGATACGCAGTATTTT.